Below, 17 T cell receptor beta chains from the same sample are listed, as sequenced in a study of human T cells and chemical hapten exposure. Stated time point: patch test 3, about 24 weeks after DPC sensitization. Treatment indicated: therapeutic diphenylcyclopropenone sensitization with weekly scalp DPC. TCRdb reprocessed the RACE reads with MiXCR, giving one entry per CDR3 protein. The sample holds about 84,000 distinct CDR3 sequences, 10% to 13% seen once. Source: whole blood, taken in connection with sensitization to the hapten diphenylcyclopropenone (DPC). These receptors originate from a woman between 45 and 65 years old with alopecia areata. Some clones in this sample may be carry-over from other donors' samples.

This clonotype was counted many times. This CDR3 is CASSYSAWNYGYTF. The DNA for the CDR3 is TGTGCCAGCAGTTACAGTGCATGGAACTATGGCTACACCTTC. The chain couples TRBV6-2 or TRBV6-3 to TRBJ1-2; D not resolved. In germline, CDR1 is MNHEY, CDR2 SVGEGT. This CDR3 region has 14 residues. V was cut by 2 bases and J by 2 bases, with 9 bases left in between.

Ten or more counts support this clonotype. This chain uses TRBV20-1 with TRBJ2-7; 12 bases align to TRBD2. The CDR3 covers 17 residues. Trimming cost V 3 bases and J 4 bases; bases outside gene matches: 13. Germline V CDR1 and CDR2: DFQATT, SNEGSKA (reference sequence). The DNA for the CDR3 is TGCAGTGCTAGCGGGCTAGCGGGAGGGTTCAGATTGTACGAGCAGTACTTC. Protein: CSASGLAGGFRLYEQYF.

This clonotype was observed a few times. The rearrangement links TRBV5-1 to TRBJ2-7; weak D call: TRBD1 (5 bases). This CDR3 has 14 amino acids. V was trimmed by 0 bases and J by 3 bases, leaving 10 bases between them. Germline V CDR1 and CDR2: SGHRS, YFSETQ. The CDR3 DNA reads TGCGCCAGCAGCTTGGTACCAGGGAACTACGAGCAGTACTTC. It translates to CASSLVPGNYEQYF.

This clonotype came up a few times. The J gene is TRBJ2-7, the V gene TRBV2; D may correspond to TRBD1 or TRBD2 (6 bases each). Trimming left V 7 bases short and J 2 bases short, with 12 bases between. Germline CDR1 and CDR2: SNHLY and FYNNEI. The CDR3 length is 13 residues. As DNA, the CDR3 is TGTGCCAGCATTTTCGGGGGCACCTACGAGCAGTACTTC. Translated: CASIFGGTYEQYF.

This clonotype was detected many times. The chain links TRBV6-2 or TRBV6-3 to TRBJ2-7, with 8 nucleotides matching TRBD1. J was trimmed by 5 bases and V by 4 bases; bases with no gene match: 10. The CDR3 loop spans 15 amino acids. The germline CDR1 and CDR2 sequences are MNHEY and SVGEGT. This CDR3 is CASSSWTGISHEQYF. The CDR3 nucleotides are TGTGCCAGCAGTTCTTGGACAGGGATTTCCCACGAGCAGTACTTC.

The chain recombines TRBV4-2 with TRBJ2-1; TRBD2 matches 7 bases. In germline, CDR1 is LGHNA, CDR2 YNFKEQ. V lost 0 bases to trimming and J lost 4 bases; unmatched junction nucleotides: 6. The CDR3 has 16 amino acids. For the CDR3, the DNA is TGTGCCAGCAGCCAAGAAGGCAGCGGGACTTACAATGAGCAGTTCTTC. It codes for CASSQEGSGTYNEQFF.

This clonotype was detected ten times or more. The chain recombines TRBV20-1 with TRBJ2-1; 11 positions agree with TRBD2. There are 16 residues in the CDR3. Germline values: CDR1 DFQATT, CDR2 SNEGSKA (reference sequence). V dropped 3 bases and J dropped 4; count of bases not matched to a gene: 8. The CDR3 protein is CSARPAGTSGYNEQFF. CDR3 coding DNA: TGCAGTGCTAGGCCCGCGGGGACTAGCGGTTACAATGAGCAGTTCTTC.

This clonotype was seen a few times. The rearrangement joins TRBV29-1 to TRBJ2-7, with 10 positions matching TRBD1. CDR1 is SQVTM and CDR2 is ANQGSEA in the germline V gene. The CDR3 has 15 residues. Trimming at V came to 6 bases and at J to 2 bases, leaving 10 bases not matched to a gene. CDR3 sequence: CSVLQTGTGAYEQYF. In DNA, the CDR3 is TGCAGCGTACTACAGACCGGGACAGGGGCCTACGAGCAGTACTTC.

This clonotype has more than one count but fewer than ten. The J gene is TRBJ2-4, the V gene TRBV4-1, with D maybe TRBD2 (6 bases). The length of the CDR3 is 15 residues. CDR1 and CDR2 (germline): MGHRA, YSYEKL. The germline V and J ends were trimmed by 4 bases and 5 bases, with 15 bases remaining between them. This CDR3 is CASSPLSGVENIQYF. The DNA of the CDR3 is TGCGCCAGCAGCCCCCTCTCGGGAGTAGAAAACATTCAGTACTTC.

This sequence joins TRBV11-2 and TRBJ2-3; D is unresolved. From germline, CDR1 is SGHAT and CDR2 FQNNGV. The V and J ends lost 4 bases and 2 bases respectively, with 10 bases between them. The CDR3 has 14 residues. As DNA, the CDR3 is TGTGCCAGCAGCTCCCGAAATCCCACAGATACGCAGTATTTT. Amino acid sequence: CASSSRNPTDTQYF.

The sample holds many counts of this clonotype. The genes are TRBV7-9 and TRBJ1-3; tentatively, D is TRBD1 (5 bases). The CDR3 sequence is 14 residues long. V lost 5 bases, J lost 2 bases, and 10 bases lay in between. Looked up from germline, CDR1 is SEHNR and CDR2 is FQNEAQ (reference sequence). CDR3 in DNA: TGTGCCAGCAGCGAAGGGACGCCTGGAAACACCATATATTTT. Amino acids: CASSEGTPGNTIYF.

In its sample, this clonotype was seen a few times. J is TRBJ1-1 and V is TRBV18; 7 bases line up with TRBD1. Trimming at V came to 9 bases and at J to 0 bases, leaving 13 bases not matched to a gene. Germline V gene sequence: CDR1 KGHSH, CDR2 LQKENI. The CDR3 has 16 amino acids. CDR3 nucleotide sequence: TGTGCCAGTTTCTTGACAGGGAACCGAATGAACACTGAAGCTTTCTTT. The encoded protein is CASFLTGNRMNTEAFF. Filled out from reference TRBV18 and TRBJ1-1, the complete variable domain reads NAGVMQNPRHLVRRRGQEARLRCSPMKGHSHVYWYRQLPEEGLKFMVYLQKENIIDESGMPKERFSAEFPKEGPSILRIQQVVRGDSAAYFCASFLTGNRMNTEAFFGQGTRLTVV.

V and J are TRBV12-3 or TRBV12-4 and TRBJ2-5; 12 nucleotides match TRBD2. The CDR3 length is 14 residues. J was trimmed by 10 bases and V by 5 bases; bases with no gene match: 8. As DNA, the CDR3 is TGTGCCAGCAGTACCGTCCTAGCGGGAGGGGACCAGTACTTC. Translation: CASSTVLAGGDQYF.

Only a few counts were recorded for this clonotype. V and J are TRBV11-2 and TRBJ2-1, with TRBD2 matching 12 bases. The junction had 4 bases not matched to a gene; V was cut back by 1 base and J by 6 bases. CDR3 length: 16 amino acids. Germline loops: CDR1 SGHAT, CDR2 FQNNGV. CDR3 amino acids: CASSLGLAGGPNEQFF. The CDR3 DNA follows: TGTGCCAGCAGCTTAGGGCTAGCGGGAGGGCCCAATGAGCAGTTCTTC.

In its sample, this clonotype was seen many times. The V call is TRBV6-5, the J call TRBJ2-2; no reliable D call. The CDR3 spans 11 residues. Deletions cut 5 bases from V and 6 bases from J, with 4 bases between. The V gene's germline CDR1 is MNHEY and CDR2 SVGAGI. The CDR3 region is CASSRAGELFF. CDR3 DNA: TGTGCCAGCAGTCGTGCCGGGGAGCTGTTTTTT.

The rearrangement uses TRBV6-2 or TRBV6-3 and TRBJ1-5, with D perhaps matching TRBD1 (5 bases). The germline gives CDR1 MNHEY, CDR2 SVGEGT. CDR3 length equals 14 residues. Trimming removed 7 bases from V and 1 base from J, with 11 bases in between. CDR3: CASMEQGSNQPQHF. The CDR3, as DNA: TGTGCCAGCATGGAGCAGGGCAGCAATCAGCCCCAGCATTTT.

The CDR3: CASSSPGLSNQPQHF. The CDR3, as DNA: TGTGCCAGCAGTAGCCCAGGACTTAGCAATCAGCCCCAGCATTTT. The chain uses TRBV6-2 or TRBV6-3 and TRBJ1-5; D gene unclear. Trimming removed 5 bases at V and 0 bases at J, with 11 bases between. Germline CDR1 MNHEY, CDR2 SVGEGT. The CDR3 runs 15 residues.